The 16 T cell receptor beta chains below were found in one sample sequenced in a study of blood T cells in healthy people across ages. A J-beta primer mix and a sample-barcoded 5' primer were used in a second PCR of roughly 7 to 12 cycles. TCRdb re-called the 5' RACE reads through MiXCR, storing one row per CDR3 protein. The sample yields about 800,000 distinct CDR3 sequences, around 25% seen once. Another study also made use of these data, one on T cells of mothers and their children.

Sequencing input: blood. These receptors all come from a boy aged 5-17 years in good health.

The V gene is TRBV18, the J gene TRBJ1-1; D may be TRBD1 (5 bases). CDR1 is KGHSH and CDR2 is LQKENI in the germline V gene. Trimming stripped 4 bases from V and 11 bases from J, with 11 bases between. The CDR3 has 11 residues. The CDR3 region has the DNA TGTGCCAGCTCACTGGGGGAAGGCGCTTTCTTT. This encodes CASSLGEGAFF.

This clonotype appeared a few times. The rearrangement uses TRBV20-1 and TRBJ1-2; tentatively, D is TRBD1 (5 bases). With 0 bases removed from V and 3 bases from J, the gap between germline ends came to 11 bases. The CDR3 is 14 amino acids. Germline V gives CDR1 DFQATT, CDR2 SNEGSKA (reference sequence). The CDR3 DNA follows: TGCAGTGCTAGAGATCTTATCAGGGACTATGGCTACACCTTC. Protein sequence: CSARDLIRDYGYTF.

The J gene is TRBJ1-2, the V gene TRBV7-9, with 9 bases identical to TRBD1. Per germline, CDR1 SEHNR and CDR2 FQNEAQ (reference sequence). Unmatched junction bases numbered 7, after V lost 5 bases and J lost 6 bases. CDR3 size: 14 residues. The CDR3 protein is CASSGTGSKDGYTF. The CDR3 coding sequence is TGTGCCAGCAGCGGGACAGGGAGTAAAGATGGCTACACCTTC.

V gene TRBV6-5 combines with J gene TRBJ2-5, with 7 bases lining up with TRBD1. Matching the DNA end better, TRBJ2-7 makes the J call doubtful. Germline CDR1 and CDR2: MNHEY and SVGAGI. The CDR3 has 14 residues. The CDR3: CASSSTGDSYEQYF. The DNA for the CDR3 is TGTGCCAGCAGTTCCACAGGGGATTCCTACGAGCAGTACTTC.

This clonotype has just a few counts. This chain connects TRBV28 to TRBJ1-2; possible D gene TRBD1, 5 bases. From germline, CDR1 is MDHEN and CDR2 SYDVKM. The CDR3 runs 14 residues. Trimming took off 3 bases at V and 5 bases at J, with 13 bases between the two ends. In nucleotides, the CDR3 is TGTGCCAGCAGTTTCCACGGGACTGGGTATGGCTACACCTTC. The encoded protein is CASSFHGTGYGYTF.

The rearrangement uses TRBV6-1 and TRBJ2-5; D could derive from TRBD1 or TRBD2 (5 bases each). CDR3 length: 17 residues. Trimming took off 0 bases at V and 6 bases at J, with 20 bases between the two ends. Germline CDR1 MNHNS, CDR2 SASEGT. This CDR3 is CASSEAAGQLRAQTQYF. The CDR3 nucleotides are TGTGCCAGCAGTGAAGCGGCAGGGCAGTTGAGGGCCCAGACCCAGTACTTC.

This clonotype was counted between two and nine times. V gene TRBV28 combines with J gene TRBJ2-1; TRBD2 matches at 7 bases. The CDR3 sequence is 14 residues long. Germline lookup yields CDR1 MDHEN and CDR2 SYDVKM. After removal of 8 bases from V and 2 bases from J, the junction contained 6 bases not matched to a gene. For the CDR3, the DNA is TGTGCCAGCTCTAGAGCGGGAACCTACAATGAGCAGTTCTTC. As protein: CASSRAGTYNEQFF.

With regard to this clonotype: The junction does not match germline at one end; this may be a read error. The V and J genes are TRBV20-1 and TRBJ2-1, with TRBD1 matching 10 bases. Germline CDR1 DFQATT, CDR2 SNEGSKA (reference sequence). The CDR3 loop spans 14 amino acids. CDR3 region: CSASPDRGQPGVLF. The DNA for the CDR3 is TGCAGTGCTAGTCCCGACAGGGGGCAACCAGGGGTCCTCTTC.

This clonotype has just a few counts. This chain connects TRBV28 to TRBJ2-1; 14 bases map to TRBD2. The CDR3 extends over 21 amino acids. V was pared by 5 bases and J by 7 bases, with 22 bases of the junction left unmatched. CDR1 and CDR2 from the germline V gene are MDHEN and SYDVKM. The chain's CDR3 is CASSPNVVTSGRDDYLNEQFF. The CDR3 nucleotides are TGTGCCAGCAGTCCTAACGTGGTGACTAGCGGGAGGGACGATTACCTTAATGAGCAGTTCTTC.

This clonotype was detected ten times or more. J is TRBJ2-7 and V is TRBV20-1, with 8 bases fitting TRBD1. The CDR3 totals 14 residues. The trim removed 1 base at V and 3 bases at J, leaving 5 bases unmatched. Germline CDR1 and CDR2: DFQATT and SNEGSKA (reference sequence). The CDR3 sequence: CSARGTGKGYEQYF. The CDR3 DNA reads TGCAGTGCTAGAGGGACAGGGAAGGGCTACGAGCAGTACTTC.

This clonotype was seen once. At one end, the junction sequence differs from germline, possibly due to a read error. The V call is TRBV28, the J call TRBJ2-5, with a tentative D call TRBD2 (5 bases). The CDR3 runs to 12 residues. Germline CDR1 MDHEN, CDR2 SYDVKM. Written as DNA, the CDR3 is TGCGCCAGCTCATCGGAGGTCTACGAGCAGCACTTC. This sequence encodes CASSSEVYEQHF.

V gene TRBV27 combines with J gene TRBJ2-1; 9 bases agree with TRBD1. The end of the DNA is better explained by TRBJ2-7, so the J call may be wrong. The CDR3 has 15 amino acids. Germline CDR1 reads MNHEY; CDR2 reads SMNVEV (reference sequence). In DNA, the CDR3 is TGTGCCAGCAGTTTCCCGGGACAGGGTACCTACGAGCAGTACTTC. Protein: CASSFPGQGTYEQYF.

V and J are TRBV7-2 and TRBJ2-7; D unclear. This CDR3 contains 15 residues. The V end was cut by 0 bases, the J end by 3 bases, with 12 bases between. In germline, CDR1 is SGHTA, CDR2 FQGNSA. The CDR3 region has the DNA TGTGCCAGCAGCTTAGCGCGCCTTTATGTCTACGAGCAGTACTTC. It specifies CASSLARLYVYEQYF.

The chain is built from TRBV7-9 and TRBJ2-3; 9 nucleotides match TRBD1. CDR3 size: 16 residues. CDR1 and CDR2 (germline): SEHNR, FQNEAQ (reference sequence). V dropped 4 bases and J dropped 3; count of bases not matched to a gene: 8. CDR3 sequence reads: CASSSQWDRVTDTQYF. The DNA for the CDR3 is TGTGCCAGCAGCTCACAGTGGGACAGGGTTACAGATACGCAGTATTTT.

V usage is TRBV6-1 and J usage is TRBJ2-5; D unresolved. CDR3 length equals 14 residues. V was pared by 1 base and J by 1 base, with 7 bases between. From germline, CDR1 is MNHNS and CDR2 SASEGT. Here the CDR3 DNA reads TGTGCCAGCAGTGAAGGCATACTCCAAGAGACCCAGTACTTC. This sequence encodes CASSEGILQETQYF.

This clonotype occurred a few times. One junction end disagrees with the germline gene, perhaps due to a read error. The J gene is TRBJ2-6, the V gene TRBV27, with 8 positions matching TRBD2. Germline-derived CDR1 and CDR2 are MNHEY and SMNVEV (reference sequence). The CDR3 runs to 20 residues. CDR3 amino acids: CASSPAAGAATGSGANVLTF. The CDR3 DNA reads TGCGCCAGCAGTCCAGCAGCGGGAGCTGCGACTGGCTCTGGGGCCAACGTCCTGACTTTC.